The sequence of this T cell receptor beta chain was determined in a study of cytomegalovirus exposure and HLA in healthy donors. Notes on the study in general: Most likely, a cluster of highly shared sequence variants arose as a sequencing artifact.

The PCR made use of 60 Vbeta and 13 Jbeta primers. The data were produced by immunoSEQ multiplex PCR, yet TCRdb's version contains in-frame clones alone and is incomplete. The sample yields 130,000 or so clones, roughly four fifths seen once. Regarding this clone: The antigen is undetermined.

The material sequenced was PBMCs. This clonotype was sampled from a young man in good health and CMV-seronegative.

The CDR3 here is CASSLDSAGSYGYTF. The CDR3 DNA follows: TGTGCCAGCAGCTTAGATTCGGCAGGAAGCTATGGCTACACCTTC. This chain joins TRBV7-2 and TRBJ1-2; D gene uncertain. The CDR3 is 15 residues long. Germline V gives CDR1 SGHTA, CDR2 FQGNSA. V gave up 1 base and J gave up 4 bases, with 13 bases separating them. The full variable domain, completed using reference TRBV7-2 and TRBJ1-2, is GAGVSQSPSNKVTEKGKDVELRCDPISGHTALYWYRQSLGQGLEFLIYFQGNSAPDKSGLPSDRFSAERTGGSVSTLTIQRTQQEDSAVYLCASSLDSAGSYGYTFGSGTRLTVV.